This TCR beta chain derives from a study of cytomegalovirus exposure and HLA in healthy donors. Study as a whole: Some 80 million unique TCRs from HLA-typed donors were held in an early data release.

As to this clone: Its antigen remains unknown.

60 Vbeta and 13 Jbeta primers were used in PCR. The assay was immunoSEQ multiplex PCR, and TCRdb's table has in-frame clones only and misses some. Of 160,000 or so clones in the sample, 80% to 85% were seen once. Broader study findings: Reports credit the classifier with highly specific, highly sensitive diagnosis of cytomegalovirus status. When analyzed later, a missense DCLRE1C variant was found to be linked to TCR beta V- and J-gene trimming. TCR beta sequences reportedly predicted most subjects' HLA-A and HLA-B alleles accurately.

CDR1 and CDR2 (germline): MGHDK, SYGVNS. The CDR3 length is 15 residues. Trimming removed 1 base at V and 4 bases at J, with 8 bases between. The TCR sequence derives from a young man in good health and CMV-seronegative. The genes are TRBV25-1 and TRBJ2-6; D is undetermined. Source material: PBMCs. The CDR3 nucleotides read TGTGCCAGCAGTGAATGGGCCTCGGGGGCCAACGTCCTGACTTTC. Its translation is CASSEWASGANVLTF.